One and the same sample provided the 13 T cell receptor beta chains below, sequenced in a study of T-cell reconstitution after alpha-beta-depleted transplantation in children. This sample's TCRbeta library carried unique molecular identifier barcodes. TCRdb reprocessed the PCR reads via MiXCR and lists one record per CDR3 protein. The data show about 270,000 distinct CDR3 sequences, with approximately 9.8% seen just once and about 9.4% held by the top ten. The sequences come from PBMCs from the stem cell graft donor, collected from the stem cell graft. The receptors here all came from a human donor who donated a stem cell graft to a child with SCID.

This clonotype was seen only a few times. V usage is TRBV12-3 or TRBV12-4 and J usage is TRBJ1-5; 10 bases line up with TRBD1. Trimming removed 6 bases from V and 8 bases from J; junction bases left unmatched: 7. This CDR3 comprises 14 residues. This CDR3 reads CASRTGGSLEPQHF. The CDR3, as DNA: TGTGCCAGCAGGACAGGGGGCTCTTTGGAGCCCCAGCATTTT.

A few counts support this clonotype. The rearrangement joins TRBV20-1 to TRBJ2-7; D might be TRBD2 (7 bases). The CDR3 covers 12 residues. CDR1 is DFQATT and CDR2 is SNEGSKA in the germline V gene (reference sequence). The V gene lost 7 bases and the J gene lost 5 bases, with 15 bases spanning the gap. The CDR3 sequence is CSVRGAMDEQYF. The DNA for the CDR3 is TGCAGTGTACGGGGGGCAATGGACGAGCAGTACTTC.

The chain carries TRBV25-1 and TRBJ1-6; D is unclear. Deletions cut 9 bases from V and 0 bases from J, with 15 bases between. The CDR3 spans 16 residues. Germline V CDR1 and CDR2: MGHDK, SYGVNS. CDR3 loop: CARNDQPSSYNSPLHF. In DNA, the CDR3 is TGTGCCAGGAATGATCAGCCGAGCTCCTATAATTCACCCCTCCACTTT.

There are a few counts of this clonotype. CDR3 coding DNA: TGCGCCAGCAGCTTGGGTCAGGGACCCACAGATACGCAGTATTTT. This encodes CASSLGQGPTDTQYF. This chain uses TRBV5-1 with TRBJ2-3; the D call may be TRBD1 or TRBD2 (5 bases each). The CDR3 sequence is 15 residues long. From germline, CDR1 is SGHRS and CDR2 YFSETQ. The V end was cut by 0 bases, the J end by 2 bases, with 10 bases between.

This chain's CDR3 is CASSFGGGGGETQYF. CDR3 bases: TGTGCCAGCAGCTTTGGGGGGGGCGGAGGAGAGACCCAGTACTTC. V gene TRBV11-2 combines with J gene TRBJ2-5; maybe TRBD2 (7 bases). The CDR3 runs 15 residues. V was pared by 3 bases and J by 4 bases, with 15 bases between. Germline CDR1 reads SGHAT; CDR2 reads FQNNGV.

This clonotype was picked up many times. The V gene is TRBV2, the J gene TRBJ2-7, with a possible D match to TRBD2 (7 bases). Trimming pared 8 bases from V and 3 bases from J, leaving 20 bases between. Germline CDR1 reads SNHLY; CDR2 reads FYNNEI. The CDR3 has 15 residues. CDR3 bases: TGTGCCAGCTGGGGGGGGACATCTGTCAACTACGAGCAGTACTTC. Amino acids: CASWGGTSVNYEQYF.

This clonotype showed up many times. The chain combines TRBV6-5 with TRBJ1-5; 11 bases fit TRBD1. The ends lost 6 bases at V and 5 bases at J; junction bases unmatched: 6. Looked up from germline, CDR1 is MNHEY and CDR2 is SVGAGI. The CDR3 is 15 residues long. The CDR3 is CASSWTGGQDQPQHF. The CDR3 DNA reads as TGTGCCAGCAGCTGGACAGGGGGCCAGGATCAGCCCCAGCATTTT.

This chain links TRBV7-9 with TRBJ2-7, with TRBD1 identical over 8 bases. The CDR3 sequence is 13 residues long. Germline V gene sequence: CDR1 SEHNR, CDR2 FQNEAQ (reference sequence). V lost 4 bases and J lost 6; bases outside the gene matches: 5. The CDR3 reads CASSSTGTGEQYF. In DNA, the CDR3 is TGTGCCAGCAGCTCGACCGGGACAGGCGAGCAGTACTTC.

This chain uses TRBV5-6 with TRBJ2-2, with D possibly matching TRBD2 (7 bases). Trimming removed 0 bases at V and 6 bases at J, with 12 bases between. Germline CDR1 reads SGHDT; CDR2 reads YYEEEE. The CDR3 is 15 amino acids. CDR3 region: CASSLGGGWSGELFF. As DNA, the CDR3 is TGTGCCAGCAGCTTGGGCGGGGGCTGGTCCGGGGAGCTGTTTTTT.

The sample holds a few counts of this clonotype. This rearrangement joins TRBV6-5 to TRBJ1-5; D is unclear. V dropped 2 bases and J dropped 7 bases, with 9 bases sitting between them. The CDR3 sequence is 13 residues long. Germline-derived CDR1 and CDR2 are MNHEY and SVGAGI. CDR3 sequence (DNA): TGTGCCAGCAGTTACGACGCTGTACAGCCCCAGCATTTT. Its protein product is CASSYDAVQPQHF.

There are many counts of this clonotype. The chain couples TRBV27 to TRBJ2-7; 12 bases map to TRBD1. The ends lost 4 bases at V and 5 bases at J; junction bases unmatched: 3. The CDR3 is made up of 14 amino acids. Germline assignment: CDR1 MNHEY and CDR2 SMNVEV (reference sequence). Here the CDR3 DNA reads TGTGCCAGCAGTTCGGGACAGGGGGCCCACGAGCAGTACTTC. Translating it yields CASSSGQGAHEQYF.

The genes are TRBV19 and TRBJ2-2; TRBD1 or TRBD2 may be the D gene (6 bases each). The CDR3 runs 15 residues. The germline V gene has CDR1 LNHDA and CDR2 SQIVND (reference sequence). Between the trimmed V and J ends, which lost 6 bases and 0 bases, there was a span of 11 bases. The chain's CDR3 is CASRERGANTGELFF. The CDR3 DNA follows: TGTGCCAGTAGAGAGAGGGGGGCGAACACCGGGGAGCTGTTTTTT.

This clonotype has more than one count but fewer than ten. The chain recombines TRBV6-5 with TRBJ1-4; TRBD1 aligns across 10 bases. There are 15 residues in the CDR3. J lost 6 bases, V lost 2 bases, and 3 bases had no gene match. Germline V lookup: CDR1 MNHEY, CDR2 SVGAGI. CDR3 nucleotides: TGTGCCAGCAGTTACGGACAGGGGGAGTATGAAAAACTGTTTTTT. Residues: CASSYGQGEYEKLFF.